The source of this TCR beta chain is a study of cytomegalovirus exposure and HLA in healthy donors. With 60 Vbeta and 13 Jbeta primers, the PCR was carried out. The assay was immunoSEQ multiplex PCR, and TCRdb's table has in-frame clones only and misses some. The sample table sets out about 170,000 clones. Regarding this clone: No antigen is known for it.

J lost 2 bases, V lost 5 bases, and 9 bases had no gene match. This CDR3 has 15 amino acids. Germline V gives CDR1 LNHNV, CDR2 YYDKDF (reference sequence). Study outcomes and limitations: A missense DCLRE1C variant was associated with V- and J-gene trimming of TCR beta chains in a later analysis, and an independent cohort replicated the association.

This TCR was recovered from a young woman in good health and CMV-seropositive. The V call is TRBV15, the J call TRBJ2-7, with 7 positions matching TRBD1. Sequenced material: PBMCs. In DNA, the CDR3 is TGTGCCACCAGCTTCGGGACAGCCCAAACCTACGAGCAGTACTTC. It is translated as CATSFGTAQTYEQYF. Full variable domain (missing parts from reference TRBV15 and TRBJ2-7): DAMVIQNPRYQVTQFGKPVTLSCSQTLNHNVMYWYQQKSSQAPKLLFHYYDKDFNNEADTPDNFQSRRPNTSFCFLDIRSPGLGDTAMYLCATSFGTAQTYEQYFGPGTRLTVT.